The 3 T cell receptor beta chains reported below all come from one sample, sequenced in a study of blood T cell repertoires in COVID-19. The protocol was immunoSEQ multiplex PCR, while the TCRdb copy is restricted to in-frame clones and leaves out a portion. This sample yields over 300,000 clones, of which 88% are seen a single time; more than 0.85% belongs to the top ten. Sequenced input: PBMCs or T cells enriched from blood (not recorded which). Every receptor here comes from a woman aged 30 to 39 with acute COVID-19.

This chain connects TRBV7-9 to TRBJ1-2; 7 bases line up with TRBD1. The CDR3 has 15 residues. V shed 7 bases and J 2 bases; nucleotides not matched to a gene: 10. Germline loops: CDR1 SEHNR, CDR2 FQNEAQ (reference sequence). The DNA for the CDR3 is TGTGCCAGCACCACCTGGGCAGGGGGAAACTATGGCTACACCTTC. Translating gives CASTTWAGGNYGYTF.

This clone has only one observation. V and J are TRBV7-9 and TRBJ1-1, with D perhaps matching TRBD1 (5 bases). The V end was cut by 2 bases, the J end by 1 base, with 11 bases between. CDR1 and CDR2 (germline): SEHNR, FQNEAQ (reference sequence). The CDR3 contains 15 residues. The CDR3 reads CASSLMGQPNTEAFF. CDR3 coding DNA: TGTGCCAGCAGCTTAATGGGGCAGCCGAACACTGAAGCTTTCTTT.

The rearrangement links TRBV7-9 to TRBJ1-1; a possible D gene is TRBD1 (5 bases). Germline CDR1 is SEHNR and CDR2 is FQNEAQ (reference sequence). V lost 5 bases and J lost 8, with 15 bases in between. The CDR3 has 13 residues. This chain's CDR3 is CASSPGLRGEAFF. CDR3 nucleotides: TGTGCCAGCAGCCCTGGTTTAAGGGGCGAAGCTTTCTTT.